The next 26 T cell receptor beta chains were all read from a single sample in a study of shared clonotypes between healthy human individuals. TCRdb's table, derived via immunoSEQ multiplex PCR, lists solely in-frame clones and lacks some. This table holds about 510,000 clones, roughly 85% found once. The sequenced sample was PBMCs. Receptors were obtained from a middle-aged woman in good health. Some clones in this sample may be carry-over from other donors' samples.

The chain has TRBV7-2 and TRBJ2-1; the D gene is possibly TRBD2 (6 bases). V lost 1 base to trimming and J lost 3 bases, with 13 bases between them. The CDR3 covers 16 residues. The V gene's germline CDR1 is SGHTA and CDR2 FQGNSA. CDR3 protein: CASSLGGSGLYNEQFF. The CDR3 region has the DNA TGTGCCAGCAGCTTAGGTGGTAGCGGACTCTACAATGAGCAGTTCTTC.

The chain joins TRBV5-1 to TRBJ2-1; D gene ambiguous. V was shortened by 4 bases and J by 8 bases, with 10 bases between the two germline ends. Germline CDR1 reads SGHRS; CDR2 reads YFSETQ. The CDR3 consists of 12 residues. The CDR3 reads CASSRHPHEQFF. CDR3 DNA sequence: TGCGCCAGCAGCAGACACCCTCATGAGCAGTTCTTC.

This clone is a singleton in its sample. The genes are TRBV27 and TRBJ2-3, with 9 bases that match TRBD1. CDR1 and CDR2 (germline): MNHEY, SMNVEV (reference sequence). Trimming removed 1 base from V and 5 bases from J; junction bases left unmatched: 1. This CDR3 is 14 amino acids long. CDR3 in amino acids: CASSLYRGQDTQYF. The CDR3 nucleotides read TGTGCCAGCAGTTTATACAGGGGGCAAGATACGCAGTATTTT.

This clone was recorded only once. The J gene is TRBJ2-7, the V gene TRBV10-3; TRBD1 might be the D (5 bases). Trimming removed 3 bases at V and 6 bases at J, with 12 bases between. The CDR3 totals 13 residues. The germline gives CDR1 ENHRY, CDR2 SYGVKD. The CDR3 region has the DNA TGTGCCATCAGTGACAGGGTTCCGGGCGAGCAGTACTTC. This codes for CAISDRVPGEQYF.

This clone was seen only a few times. The rearrangement links TRBV7-9 to TRBJ1-1, with D uncertain. Trimming left V 5 bases short and J 3 bases short, with 4 bases between. This CDR3 contains 11 residues. Looked up from germline, CDR1 is SEHNR and CDR2 is FQNEAQ (reference sequence). CDR3 bases: TGTGCCAGCAGCCTTCACACTGAAGCTTTCTTT. As protein: CASSLHTEAFF.

Turning to this clone: The sample has other DNA sequences that encode this CDR3 too. V usage is TRBV30 and J usage is TRBJ2-5, with D uncertain. The germline V gene encodes CDR1 GTSNPN and CDR2 SVGIG (reference sequence). Trimming shortened V by 0 bases and J by 4 bases, and 3 bases separated the two germline ends. The CDR3 extends over 11 amino acids. CDR3 nucleotide sequence: TGTGCCTGGAGTGTGGGAGAGACCCAGTACTTC. This gives the protein CAWSVGETQYF.

The rearrangement uses TRBV7-8 and TRBJ2-1, with D unclear. The CDR3 consists of 16 residues. Per germline, CDR1 SGHVS and CDR2 FQNEAQ. The ends were cut back, 5 bases at V and 0 bases at J, with 14 bases in the middle. The CDR3: CASSPRSPSSYNEQFF. CDR3 in DNA: TGTGCCAGCAGCCCCAGATCCCCGAGCTCCTACAATGAGCAGTTCTTC.

This rearrangement joins TRBV4-3 to TRBJ1-5; D is unresolved. This CDR3 is built from 15 residues. V was shortened by 1 base and J by 0 bases, with 7 bases between the two germline ends. Germline CDR1 and CDR2: LGHNA and YSLEER. The CDR3 is CASSQGYNSNQPQHF. In nucleotides, the CDR3 is TGCGCCAGCAGCCAAGGTTACAATAGCAATCAGCCCCAGCATTTT.

This chain joins TRBV28 and TRBJ1-3; D ambiguous. The CDR3 is made up of 15 amino acids. V was pared by 6 bases and J by 4 bases, with 16 bases between. Germline loops: CDR1 MDHEN, CDR2 SYDVKM. The CDR3 spells CASSLRREGGNTIYF. CDR3 bases: TGTGCCAGCAGCCTCCGCCGGGAGGGAGGAAACACCATATATTTT.

The chain recombines TRBV6-5 with TRBJ2-3; D remains ambiguous. Germline CDR1 and CDR2: MNHEY and SVGAGI. There are 15 residues in the CDR3. V lost 7 bases and J 0 bases, leaving 14 bases between the germline ends. The CDR3 nucleotides are TGTGCCAGCACCCCGAAGGCGGTTAGCACAGATACGCAGTATTTT. Its protein product is CASTPKAVSTDTQYF.

The chain uses TRBV7-9 and TRBJ2-1; 8 positions match TRBD2. V lost 0 bases to trimming and J lost 7 bases; unmatched junction nucleotides: 5. From germline, CDR1 is SEHNR and CDR2 FQNEAQ (reference sequence). The CDR3 loop spans 15 amino acids. The CDR3 coding sequence is TGTGCCAGCAGCTTAGCCGGGGGGGTAGGGAATGAGCAGTTCTTC. It encodes CASSLAGGVGNEQFF.

The genes are TRBV7-8 and TRBJ2-2, with 10 bases matching TRBD2. Trimming at V came to 4 bases and at J to 2 bases, leaving 4 bases not matched to a gene. The CDR3 covers 16 residues. Germline loops: CDR1 SGHVS, CDR2 FQNEAQ. CDR3 coding DNA: TGTGCCAGCAGCTCTCTAGCGGGAGCCAACACCGGGGAGCTGTTTTTT. Translation: CASSSLAGANTGELFF.

CDR3 sequence reads: CASSPRASRNTGELFF. In nucleotides, the CDR3 is TGTGCCAGCTCACCAAGGGCTAGCAGGAACACCGGGGAGCTGTTTTTT. The chain combines TRBV18 with TRBJ2-2, with a possible D match to TRBD2 (5 bases). Germline lookup yields CDR1 KGHSH and CDR2 LQKENI. The CDR3 extends over 16 amino acids. V was shortened by 2 bases and J by 1 base, with 11 bases between the two germline ends.

The CDR3 coding sequence is TGCGCCAGCAGTGAGAATGGCAATCAGCCCCAGCATTTT. It yields the protein CASSENGNQPQHF. The V gene is TRBV10-1, the J gene TRBJ1-5; D ambiguous. The length of the CDR3 is 13 residues. V was pared by 2 bases and J by 2 bases, with 4 bases between. Germline V gene lookup returns CDR1 WNHNN and CDR2 SYGVQD (reference sequence).

This chain uses TRBV11-3 with TRBJ1-3; perhaps TRBD1 as D (5 bases). Germline V gene data show CDR1 as SGHNT and CDR2 as YENEEA. Trimming pared 6 bases from V and 3 bases from J, leaving 12 bases between. This CDR3 region has 14 residues. CDR3 in amino acids: CASSYQGGGNTIYF. The CDR3, as DNA: TGTGCCAGCAGTTATCAGGGTGGTGGAAACACCATATATTTT.

This rearrangement joins TRBV7-2 to TRBJ2-7; D perhaps matches TRBD2 (6 bases). From germline, CDR1 is SGHTA and CDR2 FQGNSA. The CDR3 is 17 residues long. The V gene lost 0 bases and the J gene lost 2 bases, with 17 bases spanning the gap. CDR3 in amino acids: CASSLAPGGDLTYEQYF. CDR3 bases: TGTGCCAGCAGCTTAGCTCCAGGAGGGGACTTAACCTACGAGCAGTACTTC.

The gene calls are TRBV5-1 and TRBJ2-1, with 9 nucleotides matching TRBD2. This CDR3 region has 15 residues. J lost 8 bases, V lost 2 bases, and 8 bases had no gene match. The V gene's germline CDR1 is SGHRS and CDR2 YFSETQ. The CDR3 region is CASSFAGGSWDEQFF. In nucleotides, the CDR3 is TGCGCCAGCAGCTTTGCGGGAGGGTCCTGGGATGAGCAGTTCTTC.

The chain couples TRBV28 to TRBJ1-2, with D perhaps TRBD1 (5 bases). V was pared by 6 bases and J by 2 bases, with 13 bases between. Germline-derived CDR1 and CDR2 are MDHEN and SYDVKM. The CDR3 runs to 14 residues. This CDR3 reads CASRRDGSNYGYTF. CDR3 DNA: TGTGCCAGCAGGAGGGACGGCTCCAACTATGGCTACACCTTC.

In this sample, this clone turned up once. This CDR3 is also generated by other DNA sequences in the sample. The V and J genes are TRBV19 and TRBJ1-2; D gene unclear. Trimming pared 3 bases from V and 2 bases from J, leaving 7 bases between. CDR3 length: 13 residues. From germline, CDR1 is LNHDA and CDR2 SQIVND (reference sequence). CDR3 bases: TGTGCCAGTAGTATCTCAGACAACTATGGCTACACCTTC. Its protein product is CASSISDNYGYTF.

The chain carries TRBV29-1 and TRBJ2-7, with D perhaps being TRBD1 or TRBD2 (5 bases each). Germline CDR1 SQVTM, CDR2 ANQGSEA. Trimming cost V 1 base and J 2 bases, with 15 bases left between them. The CDR3 length is 15 residues. Here the CDR3 reads CSVEGARDATYEQYF. The CDR3 bases are TGCAGCGTTGAAGGGGCTCGGGACGCCACCTACGAGCAGTACTTC.

This clone was picked up a small number of times. V usage is TRBV2 and J usage is TRBJ2-7; possible D gene TRBD2, 6 bases. Trimming left V 6 bases short and J 7 bases short, with 19 bases between. The CDR3 is made up of 14 amino acids. From germline, CDR1 is SNHLY and CDR2 FYNNEI. The DNA of the CDR3 is TGTGCCAGCAGCGCGGGACTCCCTCCGTGGGAGCAGTACTTC. Amino acids: CASSAGLPPWEQYF.

Here the CDR3 DNA reads TGTGCCAGCTCCCCGAGCAGAGCGGGAGGGCCAGATGAGCAGTTCTTC. It encodes CASSPSRAGGPDEQFF. The rearrangement joins TRBV18 to TRBJ2-1; TRBD2 matches at 10 bases. Per the germline V gene, CDR1 is KGHSH and CDR2 is LQKENI. The CDR3 totals 16 residues. The J segment lost 8 bases and the V segment lost 6 bases, leaving 13 bases of the junction unmatched.

The J gene is TRBJ2-7, the V gene TRBV15; maybe TRBD1 (6 bases). From germline, CDR1 is LNHNV and CDR2 YYDKDF (reference sequence). This CDR3 is built from 15 residues. V was cut by 0 bases and J by 3 bases, with 12 bases left in between. CDR3 loop: CATSRDPTGSYEQYF. DNA for the CDR3: TGTGCCACCAGCAGAGATCCAACAGGGAGCTACGAGCAGTACTTC.

This clone was seen more than once but under ten times. The rearrangement links TRBV27 to TRBJ2-7; 9 bases align to TRBD2. The ends lost 5 bases at V and 2 bases at J; junction bases unmatched: 10. Germline V CDR1 and CDR2: MNHEY, SMNVEV (reference sequence). The CDR3 contains 16 residues. CDR3 in DNA: TGTGCCAGCAGTGCCTATAGCGGGAGAAACACCTACGAGCAGTACTTC. This translates into CASSAYSGRNTYEQYF.

The gene calls are TRBV9 and TRBJ2-1, with TRBD2 matching over 8 bases. The CDR3 sequence is 15 residues long. The germline V gene has CDR1 SGDLS and CDR2 YYNGEE. V was pared by 0 bases and J by 8 bases, with 7 bases of the junction left unmatched. The CDR3 reads CASSVEAGEIYEQFF. DNA of the CDR3: TGTGCCAGCAGCGTAGAAGCGGGAGAGATTTATGAGCAGTTCTTC.

The chain uses TRBV6-9 and TRBJ2-7, with TRBD1 as a possible D gene (6 bases). The CDR3 spans 12 residues. The V and J ends lost 6 bases and 4 bases respectively, with 10 bases between them. Germline CDR1 and CDR2: MNHGY and SVAAGI. The CDR3 coding sequence is TGTGCCAGCAGGAGGACAGATTACGAGCAGTACTTC. It encodes CASRRTDYEQYF.